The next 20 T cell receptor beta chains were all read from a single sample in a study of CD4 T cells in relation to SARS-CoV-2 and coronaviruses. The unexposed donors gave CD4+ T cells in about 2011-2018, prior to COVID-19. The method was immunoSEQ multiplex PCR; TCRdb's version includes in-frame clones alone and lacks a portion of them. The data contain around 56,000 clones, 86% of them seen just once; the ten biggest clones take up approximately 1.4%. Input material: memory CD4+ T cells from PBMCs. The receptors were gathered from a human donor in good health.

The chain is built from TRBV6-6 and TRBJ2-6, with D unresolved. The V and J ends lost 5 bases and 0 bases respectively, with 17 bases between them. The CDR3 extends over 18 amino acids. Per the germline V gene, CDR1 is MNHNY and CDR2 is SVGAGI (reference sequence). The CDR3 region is CASSPHKNDGSGANVLTF. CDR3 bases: TGTGCCAGCAGTCCACACAAGAACGACGGCTCTGGGGCCAACGTCCTGACTTTC.

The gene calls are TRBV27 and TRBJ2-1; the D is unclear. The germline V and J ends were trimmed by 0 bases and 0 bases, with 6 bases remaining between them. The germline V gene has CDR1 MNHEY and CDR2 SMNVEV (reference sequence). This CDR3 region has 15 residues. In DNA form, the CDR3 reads TGTGCCAGCAGTTTATCGGTGTCCTCCTACAATGAGCAGTTCTTC. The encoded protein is CASSLSVSSYNEQFF.

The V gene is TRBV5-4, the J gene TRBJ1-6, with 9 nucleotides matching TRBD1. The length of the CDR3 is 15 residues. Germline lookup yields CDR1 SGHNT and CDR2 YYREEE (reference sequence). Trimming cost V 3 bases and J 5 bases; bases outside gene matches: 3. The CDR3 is CASSWNRGHNSPLHF. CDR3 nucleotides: TGTGCCAGCAGCTGGAACAGGGGGCATAATTCACCCCTCCACTTT. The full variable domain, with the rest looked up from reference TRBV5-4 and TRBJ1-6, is ETGVTQSPTHLIKTRGQQVTLRCSSQSGHNTVSWYQQALGQGPQFIFQYYREEENGRGNFPPRFSGLQFPNYSSELNVNALELDDSALYLCASSWNRGHNSPLHFGNGTRLTVT.

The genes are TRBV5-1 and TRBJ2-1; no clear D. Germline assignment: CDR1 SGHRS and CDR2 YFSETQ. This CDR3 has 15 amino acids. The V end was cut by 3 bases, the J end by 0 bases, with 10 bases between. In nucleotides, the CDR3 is TGCGCCAGCAGCTGGAGCTCAACCTCCTACAATGAGCAGTTCTTC. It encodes CASSWSSTSYNEQFF.

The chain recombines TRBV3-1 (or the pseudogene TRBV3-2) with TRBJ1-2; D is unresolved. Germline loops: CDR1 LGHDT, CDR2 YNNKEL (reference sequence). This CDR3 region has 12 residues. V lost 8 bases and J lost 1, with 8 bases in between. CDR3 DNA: TGTGCCAGCTCCCAGAGTAACTATGGCTACACCTTC. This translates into CASSQSNYGYTF.

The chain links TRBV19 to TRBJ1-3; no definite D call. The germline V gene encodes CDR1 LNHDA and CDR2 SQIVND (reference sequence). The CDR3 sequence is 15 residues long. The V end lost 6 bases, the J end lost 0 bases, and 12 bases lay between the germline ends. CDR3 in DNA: TGTGCCAGTAGCCAGACTGGCGGCTCTGGAAACACCATATATTTT. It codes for CASSQTGGSGNTIYF.

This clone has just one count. In DNA form, the CDR3 reads TGTGCCAGCATGAAACAGGGGGCCGCAGATACGCAGTATTTT. Its translation: CASMKQGAADTQYF. The rearrangement joins TRBV6-5 to TRBJ2-3; 9 positions agree with TRBD1. This CDR3 spans 14 amino acids. Losses at the gene ends were 7 bases for V and 4 bases for J; bases not matched to a gene: 6. In germline, CDR1 is MNHEY, CDR2 SVGAGI.

Here the CDR3 reads CAISVGGPWGTEAFF. In nucleotides, the CDR3 is TGTGCCATCAGTGTGGGAGGTCCTTGGGGAACTGAAGCTTTCTTT. The chain carries TRBV10-3 and TRBJ1-1; D gene uncertain. Deletions cut 4 bases from V and 5 bases from J, with 17 bases between. Germline V gene data show CDR1 as ENHRY and CDR2 as SYGVKD. The CDR3 totals 15 residues.

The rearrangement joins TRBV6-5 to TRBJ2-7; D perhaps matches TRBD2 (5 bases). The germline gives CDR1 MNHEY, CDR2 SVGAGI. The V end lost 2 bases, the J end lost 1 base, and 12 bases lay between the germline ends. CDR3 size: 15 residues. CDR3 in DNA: TGTGCCAGCAGTTACCGGGAATCTAGATCCTACGAGCAGTACTTC. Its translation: CASSYRESRSYEQYF.

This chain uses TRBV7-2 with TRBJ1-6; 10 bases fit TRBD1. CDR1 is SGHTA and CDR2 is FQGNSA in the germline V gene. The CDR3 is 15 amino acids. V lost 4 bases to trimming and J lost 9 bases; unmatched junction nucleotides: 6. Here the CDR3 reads CASSYRTGGLSPLHF. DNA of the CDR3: TGTGCCAGCAGCTACAGGACAGGGGGACTTTCACCCCTCCACTTT.

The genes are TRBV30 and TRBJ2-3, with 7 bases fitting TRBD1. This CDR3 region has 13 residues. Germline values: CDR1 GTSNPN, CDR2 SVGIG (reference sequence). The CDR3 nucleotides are TGTGCTCACACAGGGGCCAGCACAGATACGCAGTATTTT. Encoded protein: CAHTGASTDTQYF.

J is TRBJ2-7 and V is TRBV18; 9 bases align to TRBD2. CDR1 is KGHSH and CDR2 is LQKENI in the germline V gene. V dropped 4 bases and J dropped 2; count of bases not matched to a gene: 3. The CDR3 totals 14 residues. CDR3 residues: CASSQTSGAYEQYF. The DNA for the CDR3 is TGTGCCAGCTCACAGACTAGCGGAGCCTACGAGCAGTACTTC.

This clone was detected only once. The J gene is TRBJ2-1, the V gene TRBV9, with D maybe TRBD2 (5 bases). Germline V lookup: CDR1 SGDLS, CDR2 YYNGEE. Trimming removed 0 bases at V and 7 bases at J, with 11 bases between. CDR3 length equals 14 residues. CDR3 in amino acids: CASSVGTPLNEQFF. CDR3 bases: TGTGCCAGCAGCGTAGGGACTCCTCTGAATGAGCAGTTCTTC.

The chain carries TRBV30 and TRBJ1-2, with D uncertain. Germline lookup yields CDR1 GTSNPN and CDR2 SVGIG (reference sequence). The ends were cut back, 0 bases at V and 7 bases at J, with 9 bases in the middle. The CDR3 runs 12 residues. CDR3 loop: CAWSVTGSGYTF. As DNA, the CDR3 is TGTGCCTGGAGTGTAACCGGCTCTGGCTACACCTTC. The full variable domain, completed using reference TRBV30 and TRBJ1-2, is SQTIHQWPATLVQPVGSPLSLECTVEGTSNPNLYWYRQAAGRGLQLLFYSVGIGQISSEVPQNLSASRPQDRQFILSSKKLLLSDSGFYLCAWSVTGSGYTFGSGTRLTVV.

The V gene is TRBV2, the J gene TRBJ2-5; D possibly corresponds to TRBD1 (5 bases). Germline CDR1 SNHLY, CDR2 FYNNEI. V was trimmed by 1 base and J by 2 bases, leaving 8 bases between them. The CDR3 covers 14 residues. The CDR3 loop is CASSEEGLQETQYF. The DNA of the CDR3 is TGTGCCAGCAGTGAAGAGGGGTTACAAGAGACCCAGTACTTC.

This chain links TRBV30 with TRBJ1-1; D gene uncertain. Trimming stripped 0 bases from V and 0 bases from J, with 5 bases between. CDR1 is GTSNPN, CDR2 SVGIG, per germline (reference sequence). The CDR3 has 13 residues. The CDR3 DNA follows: TGTGCCTGGAGTGTTTCAGTGAACACTGAAGCTTTCTTT. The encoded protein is CAWSVSVNTEAFF.

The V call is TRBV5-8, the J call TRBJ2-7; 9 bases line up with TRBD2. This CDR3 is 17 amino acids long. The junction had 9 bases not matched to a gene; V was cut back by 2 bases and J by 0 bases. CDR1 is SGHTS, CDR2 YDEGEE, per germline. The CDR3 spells CASSFPGLAPSSYEQYF. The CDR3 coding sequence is TGTGCCAGCAGCTTTCCAGGACTAGCGCCGAGCTCCTACGAGCAGTACTTC.

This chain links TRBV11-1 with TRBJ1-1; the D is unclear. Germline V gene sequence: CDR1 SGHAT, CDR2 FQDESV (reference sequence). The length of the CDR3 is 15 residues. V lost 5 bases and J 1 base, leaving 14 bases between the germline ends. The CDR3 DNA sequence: TGTGCCAGCAGCCTCCCCCTCAGACAGAACACTGAAGCTTTCTTT. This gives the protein CASSLPLRQNTEAFF.

This CDR3 is CASSLRRRDSPLHF. The CDR3 region has the DNA TGTGCCAGCAGTTTGAGGAGAAGGGATTCACCCCTCCACTTT. J is TRBJ1-6 and V is TRBV28; D is ambiguous. V was clipped by 3 bases and J by 8 bases, with 11 bases between them. Germline V CDR1 and CDR2: MDHEN, SYDVKM. This CDR3 is built from 14 residues. The variable domain in full, completed from reference TRBV28 and TRBJ1-6, reads DVKVTQSSRYLVKRTGEKVFLECVQDMDHENMFWYRQDPGLGLRLIYFSYDVKMKEKGDIPEGYSVSREKKERFSLILESASTNQTSMYLCASSLRRRDSPLHFGNGTRLTVT.

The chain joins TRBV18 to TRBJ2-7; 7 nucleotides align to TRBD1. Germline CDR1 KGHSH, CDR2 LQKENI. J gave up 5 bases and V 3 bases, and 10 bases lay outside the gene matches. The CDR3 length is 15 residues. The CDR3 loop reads CASSPRTGADHEQYF. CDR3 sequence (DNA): TGTGCCAGCTCACCTAGGACAGGTGCAGACCACGAGCAGTACTTC.